The 9 T cell receptor beta chains presented below share a single source sample, sequenced in a study of neoadjuvant anti-PD-1 for oral cavity cancer. Some clones are missing from TCRdb's copy, which holds only in-frame ones; the method was immunoSEQ multiplex PCR. In the table there are approximately 68,000 clones, approximately 87% of which are singletons. As to time point: after neoadjuvant nivolumab, at surgical resection. The material sequenced was PBMCs, taken after nivolumab (anti-PD-1) treatment. These receptors were taken from a person between 40 and 85 years old with oral cavity squamous cell carcinoma.

The chain combines TRBV30 with TRBJ2-2; tentatively, D is TRBD2 (7 bases). Between the trimmed V and J ends, which lost 0 bases and 2 bases, there was a span of 10 bases. The CDR3 runs 15 residues. CDR1 is GTSNPN, CDR2 SVGIG, per germline (reference sequence). CDR3 coding DNA: TGTGCCTGGAGTGTACGGGGGGCAAACACCGGGGAGCTGTTTTTT. As protein: CAWSVRGANTGELFF. The complete variable domain, with remaining parts taken from reference TRBV30 and TRBJ2-2, reads SQTIHQWPATLVQPVGSPLSLECTVEGTSNPNLYWYRQAAGRGLQLLFYSVGIGQISSEVPQNLSASRPQDRQFILSSKKLLLSDSGFYLCAWSVRGANTGELFFGEGSRLTVL.

The chain recombines TRBV4-2 with TRBJ1-5; no firm D call. This CDR3 contains 13 residues. Trimming left V 2 bases short and J 6 bases short, with 8 bases between. Germline lookup yields CDR1 LGHNA and CDR2 YNFKEQ. The CDR3 coding sequence is TGTGCCAGCAGCCAATACGTGGGTCAGCCCCAGCATTTT. Translated, it gives CASSQYVGQPQHF.

This rearrangement joins TRBV30 to TRBJ1-4, with D possibly being TRBD1 (5 bases). CDR3 length equals 13 residues. V dropped 2 bases and J dropped 8 bases, with 12 bases sitting between them. Germline CDR1 GTSNPN, CDR2 SVGIG (reference sequence). CDR3 coding DNA: TGTGCCTGGAGTCGAGGGTGGGGGGAAAAACTGTTTTTT. It encodes CAWSRGWGEKLFF.

This clone has just one count. In DNA form, the CDR3 reads TGTGCCAGCAGCTCAACAGGGGGCGGCTACACCTTC. This gives the protein CASSSTGGGYTF. The gene calls are TRBV7-9 and TRBJ1-2; TRBD1 aligns across 9 bases. From germline, CDR1 is SEHNR and CDR2 FQNEAQ (reference sequence). With V trimmed by 4 bases and J by 8 bases, 2 bases remained unmatched. This CDR3 region has 12 residues.

This rearrangement joins TRBV6-6 to TRBJ1-1, with D tentatively TRBD1 (5 bases). V lost 6 bases and J 7 bases, leaving 15 bases between the germline ends. Germline-derived CDR1 and CDR2 are MNHNY and SVGAGI (reference sequence). The CDR3 contains 13 residues. The CDR3: CASREKGLSEAFF. CDR3 coding DNA: TGTGCCAGCAGAGAAAAGGGGCTAAGTGAAGCTTTCTTT.

The genes are TRBV10-3 and TRBJ2-5, with a weak D call TRBD2 (7 bases). Trimming took off 11 bases at V and 5 bases at J, with 21 bases between the two ends. The CDR3 sequence is 14 residues long. Germline V gives CDR1 ENHRY, CDR2 SYGVKD. CDR3 sequence reads: CAPRRGGAGETQYF. The CDR3 region has the DNA TGTGCCCCACGCCGTGGGGGGGCTGGTGAGACCCAGTACTTC.

The chain links TRBV19 to TRBJ2-2, with D perhaps TRBD2 (5 bases). CDR3 size: 14 residues. V was shortened by 5 bases and J by 4 bases, with 11 bases between the two germline ends. Germline V CDR1 and CDR2: LNHDA, SQIVND (reference sequence). The CDR3 DNA reads TGTGCCAGTAGTCTGTCCCGGGGCACCGGGGAGCTGTTTTTT. Translating gives CASSLSRGTGELFF.

This chain connects TRBV6-1 to TRBJ2-2, with D hard to call. Germline assignment: CDR1 MNHNS and CDR2 SASEGT. The CDR3 contains 14 residues. V lost 10 bases to trimming and J lost 2 bases, with 14 bases between them. CDR3 loop: CANRPGPNTGELFF. Written as DNA, the CDR3 is TGTGCCAATCGCCCCGGACCTAACACCGGGGAGCTGTTTTTT.

The chain carries TRBV2 and TRBJ1-5, with a tentative D call TRBD1 (5 bases). The ends were cut back, 3 bases at V and 2 bases at J, with 8 bases in the middle. Germline V gene sequence: CDR1 SNHLY, CDR2 FYNNEI. This CDR3 spans 14 amino acids. In DNA, the CDR3 is TGTGCCAGCAGTGATCTGGGGGGCAATCAGCCCCAGCATTTT. This encodes CASSDLGGNQPQHF.